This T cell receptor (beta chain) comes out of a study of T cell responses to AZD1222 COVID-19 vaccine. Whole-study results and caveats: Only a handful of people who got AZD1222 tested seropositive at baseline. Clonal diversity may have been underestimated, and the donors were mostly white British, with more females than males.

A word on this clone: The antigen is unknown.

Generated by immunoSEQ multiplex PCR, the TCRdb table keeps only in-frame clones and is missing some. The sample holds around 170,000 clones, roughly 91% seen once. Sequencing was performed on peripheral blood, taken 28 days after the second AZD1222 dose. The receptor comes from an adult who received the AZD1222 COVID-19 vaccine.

CDR3 region: CASSNRAGNEKLFF. The CDR3 nucleotides are TGTGCCAGCAGCAACCGAGCAGGGAACGAAAAACTGTTTTTT. This chain joins TRBV3-1 (or the pseudogene TRBV3-2) and TRBJ1-4; possible D gene TRBD1, 5 bases. CDR3 length: 14 amino acids. V was shortened by 5 bases and J by 8 bases, with 15 bases between the two germline ends. The germline V gene has CDR1 LGHDT and CDR2 YNNKEL (reference sequence).